This T cell receptor beta chain was observed in a study of blood T cell repertoires in COVID-19. The wider study: Samples of COVID-19 (acute and convalescent) were obtained from the United States, Italy and Spain. From T cells, B-cell-depleted T cells, or PBMCs came the material, which was cDNA or gDNA.

V was clipped by 7 bases and J by 8 bases; unmatched bases: 10. The germline CDR1 and CDR2 sequences are LNHDA and SQIVND (reference sequence). This CDR3 is built from 13 residues. The repertoire was sequenced with immunoSEQ multiplex PCR; TCRdb's copy has only in-frame clones and lacks some. The sample carries roughly 100,000 clones, more than 90% recorded once. The Seattle patients joined while their infection was active and were tracked longitudinally afterward. Sequenced: peripheral blood. The V gene is TRBV19, the J gene TRBJ1-2, with 7 bases matching TRBD1. This TCR came from a woman aged 50 to 65 with COVID-19, enrolled during active disease. Here the CDR3 reads CASISDRLRGYTF. CDR3 bases: TGTGCCAGTATCTCGGACAGGCTTCGCGGCTACACCTTC. The full variable domain, with the rest looked up from reference TRBV19 and TRBJ1-2, is DGGITQSPKYLFRKEGQNVTLSCEQNLNHDAMYWYRQDPGQGLRLIYYSQIVNDFQKGDIAEGYSVSREKKESFPLTVTSAQKNPTAFYLCASISDRLRGYTFGSGTRLTVV.